The rows below give T cell receptor beta chains drawn from one sample of a study of T cell responses to AZD1222 COVID-19 vaccine. Profiling relied on immunoSEQ multiplex PCR, and the TCRdb table lists in-frame clones only, not all of them. The sample shows roughly 160,000 clones, about 90% of them seen only once. This sample comprised peripheral blood, obtained on day 0 of AZD1222 vaccination. Receptors originate from an adult in good health. Both conserved end residues are trimmed from each CDR3. A D gene is named only where the DNA matches it firmly. Where a row states a size, it is once, few, many or the class of an expanded clone; other rows omit it.

cdr3_aa	j_call	d_call	v_call	clone_size
ASSLFPGTSGRADNEQF	TRBJ2-1	TRBD2	TRBV7-6	-
AISESGGTSYEQY	TRBJ2-7	-	TRBV10-3	-
ASRDDRGREPQH	TRBJ1-5	TRBD1	TRBV6-6	-
ASSLSTSGGYGYT	TRBJ1-2	-	TRBV28	-
ASSSQGAGTLNTEAF	TRBJ1-1	TRBD1	TRBV18	few
ASSLSRTGRYGYT	TRBJ1-2	TRBD1	TRBV27	-
ASSWTVGNTIY	TRBJ1-3	-	TRBV19	-
ASGNNEKLF	TRBJ1-4	-	TRBV10-1	-
ASSQGNSPLH	TRBJ1-6	-	TRBV6-5	-
ASSLTGSNQPQH	TRBJ1-5	-	TRBV7-2	-
ASKAGLDTEAF	TRBJ1-1	-	TRBV19	-
ASSYEGRMLFYGYT	TRBJ1-2	-	TRBV6-2/TRBV6-3	-
ASRGQVNYGYT	TRBJ1-2	TRBD1	TRBV6-6	-
ASSDSTTGITGELF	TRBJ2-2	-	TRBV6-4	-
ASSSLSRGHYNSPLH	TRBJ1-6	-	TRBV11-2	-
ASSPQENQPQH	TRBJ1-5	-	TRBV18	-
ASSGSLNTGELF	TRBJ2-2	-	TRBV10-1	-
ATITGTLTQY	TRBJ2-5	-	TRBV28	-
ASSFTRGLYEQY	TRBJ2-7	TRBD1	TRBV5-1	-
ASSLYKGLALSTYEQY	TRBJ2-7	TRBD2	TRBV5-1	-
ASSSAAFSNYGYT	TRBJ1-2	-	TRBV27	-
ASRSQETQY	TRBJ2-5	-	TRBV12-3/TRBV12-4	-
AISGDGSYEQY	TRBJ2-7	-	TRBV10-3	-
ASSPQGRTNEKLF	TRBJ1-4	-	TRBV25-1	-
AIGGTGAAGGAF	TRBJ1-1	TRBD1	TRBV10-3	-
ASSMDELAGRGYGYT	TRBJ1-2	-	TRBV19	-
ASSERGISEQF	TRBJ2-1	-	TRBV6-1	-
ASSLGVGTNEQF	TRBJ2-1	-	TRBV7-9	-
ASTSNSPLH	TRBJ1-6	-	TRBV28	-
AWTTPGAAGTQY	TRBJ2-3	-	TRBV30	-
ASSQRQGSYEQY	TRBJ2-7	TRBD1	TRBV4-3	-
ASNADGREAF	TRBJ1-1	-	TRBV5-4	-
ASTLGPRETQY	TRBJ2-5	-	TRBV5-4	-
ASSQGRSHTEAF	TRBJ1-1	-	TRBV3-1/TRBV3-2	-
AIGWGQGTDTQY	TRBJ2-3	TRBD1	TRBV10-3	-
ASSAGDRGSNTIY	TRBJ1-3	TRBD1	TRBV9	-
ASSVRSSGGATDTQY	TRBJ2-3	TRBD2	TRBV9	once
ASSEEESSGNTIY	TRBJ1-3	-	TRBV2	-
ASSLAWETNTGELF	TRBJ2-2	-	TRBV28	-
ASSPLQGDYEAF	TRBJ1-1	-	TRBV4-1	-
ASSEVGPYEQY	TRBJ2-7	-	TRBV6-1	few
ASSLRLKSTDTQY	TRBJ2-3	-	TRBV27	once